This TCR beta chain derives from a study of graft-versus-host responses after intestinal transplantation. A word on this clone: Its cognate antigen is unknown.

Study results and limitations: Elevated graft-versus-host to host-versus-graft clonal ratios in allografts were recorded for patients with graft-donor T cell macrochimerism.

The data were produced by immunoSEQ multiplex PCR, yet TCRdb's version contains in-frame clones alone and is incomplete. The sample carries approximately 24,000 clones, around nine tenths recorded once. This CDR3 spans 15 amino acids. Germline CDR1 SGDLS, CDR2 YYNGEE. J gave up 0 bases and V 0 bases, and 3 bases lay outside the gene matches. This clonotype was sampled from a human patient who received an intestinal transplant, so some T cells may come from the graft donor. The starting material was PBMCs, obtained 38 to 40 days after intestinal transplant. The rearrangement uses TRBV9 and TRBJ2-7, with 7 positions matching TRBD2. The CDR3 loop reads CASSVGGSPSYEQYF. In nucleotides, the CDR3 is TGTGCCAGCAGCGTAGGCGGGAGCCCCTCCTACGAGCAGTACTTC.